The source of this TCR beta chain is a study of metastatic and nonmetastatic thyroid tumors. Study results and caveats: Relative to benign nodules, malignant thyroid tumors were reportedly characterized by significantly elevated TCR beta diversity in blood and tumor.

This clone turned up a few times. Its target is not known. Given a much more abundant clone one base away, this may be a read error. The final CDR3 position lacks the conserved phenylalanine or tryptophan, pointing to a likely read error. No patient received treatment before thyroid surgery. As handled by the study authors: Building a distant-metastasis classifier for papillary thyroid cancer drew on CDR3 differences across clinicopathological groups. TCRdb redid the clone calls on the PCR reads using MiXCR. The V and J calls were not made by the authors but by TCRdb's processing. The data contain about 20,000 clones, more than 15% of them singletons. The CDR3 totals 11 residues. V shed 3 bases and J shed 5 bases, with 4 bases lying between them. Germline V gives CDR1 SGHTA, CDR2 FQGNSA.

This sequence joins TRBV7-2 and TRBJ1-1; D is unresolved. The sample consisted of tumor tissue. The sequence came from a female donor with papillary thyroid cancer or a benign thyroid nodule (not recorded which). Some clones in this sample may be carry-over from other donors' samples. CDR3 in DNA: TGTGCCAGCAGCTTGCGGACTGAAGCTTTCCTT. As protein: CASSLRTEAFL.